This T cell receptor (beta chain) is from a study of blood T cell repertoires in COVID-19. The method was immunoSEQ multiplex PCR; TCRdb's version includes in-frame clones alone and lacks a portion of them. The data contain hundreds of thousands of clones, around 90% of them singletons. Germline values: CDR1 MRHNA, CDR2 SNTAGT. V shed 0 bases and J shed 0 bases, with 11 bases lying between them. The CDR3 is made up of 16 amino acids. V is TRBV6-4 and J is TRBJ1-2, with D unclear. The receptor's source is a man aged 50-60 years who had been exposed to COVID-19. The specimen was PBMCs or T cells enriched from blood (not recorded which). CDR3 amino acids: CASSDSNTGSNYGYTF. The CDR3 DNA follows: TGTGCCAGCAGTGACTCGAATACGGGATCTAACTATGGCTACACCTTC.